A single sample is the source of the 14 T cell receptor beta chains below, sequenced in a study of T cells in Graves' hyperthyroidism and ophthalmopathy. TCR beta CDR3 sequences were amplified from RNA transcripts. In the first-round RT-PCR of the TCR CDR3, the HTBI primer set was used. MiXCR, run by TCRdb on the multiplex PCR reads, gives a single entry per CDR3 protein. Of 560,000 or so distinct CDR3 sequences in the sample, just under 20% are singletons; the top ten hold approximately 48%. The sequenced material came from blood. These receptors originate from a man aged 40-55 years with Graves' ophthalmopathy.

This clonotype was counted ten times or more. The CDR3 region has the DNA TGCAGTGCGATCCCGGGACGCCGCTCCTACAATGAGCAGTTCTTC. This sequence encodes CSAIPGRRSYNEQFF. The J gene is TRBJ2-1, the V gene TRBV20-1; the D gene could be TRBD1 or TRBD2 (5 bases each). CDR3 size: 15 residues. Trimming left V 6 bases short and J 0 bases short, with 15 bases between. Per germline, CDR1 DFQATT and CDR2 SNEGSKA (reference sequence).

This clonotype was observed at least ten times. This chain uses TRBV10-3 with TRBJ2-7; 7 nucleotides line up with TRBD1. Germline CDR1 is ENHRY and CDR2 is SYGVKD. The J segment lost 1 base and the V segment lost 6 bases, leaving 3 bases of the junction unmatched. The CDR3 extends over 13 amino acids. CDR3 loop: CAIRQGFSYEQYF. CDR3 coding DNA: TGTGCCATCAGACAGGGGTTTTCCTACGAGCAGTACTTC.

This clonotype appeared a single time. This sequence joins TRBV11-2 and TRBJ2-5, with 10 bases matching TRBD2. The CDR3 consists of 17 residues. Germline CDR1 is SGHAT and CDR2 is FQNNGV. Trimming removed 5 bases from V and 5 bases from J; junction bases left unmatched: 14. CDR3 bases: TGTGCCAGCAGCCCAGGCCCGGTAGCGGGAGGCCATGAGACCCAGTACTTC. Translated, it gives CASSPGPVAGGHETQYF.

This sequence joins TRBV29-1 and TRBJ2-3, with D possibly matching TRBD2 (6 bases). V lost 7 bases and J lost 5, with 22 bases in between. The CDR3 consists of 15 residues. Germline V gene data show CDR1 as SQVTM and CDR2 as ANQGSEA. The CDR3 nucleotides read TGCAGCGGATGGGGGATGGGACTGCACGGAGATACGCAGTATTTT. Translation gives CSGWGMGLHGDTQYF.

The V and J genes are TRBV11-3 and TRBJ2-1; TRBD2 agrees at 10 bases. Germline trimming cut 1 base from V and 7 bases from J; bases unmatched to any gene: 4. This CDR3 is built from 15 residues. Germline V lookup: CDR1 SGHNT, CDR2 YENEEA. DNA for the CDR3: TGTGCCAGCAGCTTAGTACAAGCGGGAGGGAATGAGCAGTTCTTC. Protein sequence: CASSLVQAGGNEQFF.

This clonotype has only a few counts. The chain combines TRBV27 with TRBJ2-3, with 10 bases that match TRBD1. The J segment lost 7 bases and the V segment lost 8 bases, leaving 6 bases of the junction unmatched. Germline loops: CDR1 MNHEY, CDR2 SMNVEV (reference sequence). CDR3 size: 13 residues. In DNA form, the CDR3 reads TGTGCCAGCTCGGGACAGGGGCCCTATACGCAGTATTTT. Translated, it gives CASSGQGPYTQYF.

The chain has TRBV29-1 and TRBJ2-1; D is uncertain. V dropped 4 bases and J dropped 9 bases, with 13 bases sitting between them. Germline CDR1 and CDR2: SQVTM and ANQGSEA. This CDR3 comprises 12 residues. The CDR3 region is CSVAPGHGEQFF. The CDR3, as DNA: TGCAGCGTTGCACCGGGCCACGGTGAGCAGTTCTTC.

The chain uses TRBV28 and TRBJ2-1; maybe TRBD2 (5 bases). This CDR3 region has 14 residues. The V gene's germline CDR1 is MDHEN and CDR2 SYDVKM. Trimming took 6 bases from V and 5 from J, leaving 14 bases between them. This chain's CDR3 is CASRTGMADNEQFF. CDR3 bases: TGTGCCAGCAGGACGGGGATGGCGGACAATGAGCAGTTCTTC.

The chain recombines TRBV9 with TRBJ1-3; D is perhaps TRBD1 (5 bases). V was clipped by 2 bases and J by 1 base, with 13 bases between them. The V gene's germline CDR1 is SGDLS and CDR2 YYNGEE. The CDR3 has 16 residues. The CDR3 sequence is CASSVATARSGNTIYF. The CDR3 DNA reads as TGTGCCAGCAGCGTTGCGACAGCCCGGTCTGGAAACACCATATATTTT.

This rearrangement joins TRBV20-1 to TRBJ2-6, with 11 bases matching TRBD2. The V and J ends lost 0 bases and 0 bases, in that order; junction bases with no gene match: 7. Looked up from germline, CDR1 is DFQATT and CDR2 is SNEGSKA (reference sequence). The CDR3 spans 19 residues. The CDR3 nucleotides read TGCAGTGCTAGAGAGGCCCTAGCGGGGGGACCCTCTGGGGCCAACGTCCTGACTTTC. This gives the protein CSAREALAGGPSGANVLTF.

This clonotype was seen many times. V is TRBV3-1 and J is TRBJ2-5; D ambiguous. The CDR3 extends over 13 amino acids. Trimming took off 1 base at V and 5 bases at J, with 8 bases between the two ends. Germline assignment: CDR1 LGHDT and CDR2 YNNKEL (reference sequence). The CDR3 reads CASSQVGRETQYF. The DNA of the CDR3 is TGTGCCAGCAGCCAAGTGGGCCGGGAGACCCAGTACTTC.

This clonotype was detected many times. V and J are TRBV18 and TRBJ2-7; D may be TRBD1 (6 bases). Trimming took off 5 bases at V and 2 bases at J, with 10 bases between the two ends. This CDR3 has 13 residues. Looked up from germline, CDR1 is KGHSH and CDR2 is LQKENI. The CDR3 DNA is TGTGCCAGCTCAGAAGGACAGCCCTACGAGCAGTACTTC. As protein: CASSEGQPYEQYF.

Only one count was recorded for this clonotype. This chain links TRBV11-2 with TRBJ2-2; D is ambiguous. The germline V gene has CDR1 SGHAT and CDR2 FQNNGV. The CDR3 runs to 16 residues. Trimming took 8 bases from V and 4 from J, leaving 20 bases between them. The CDR3 is CASGYPPGYSTGELFF. The CDR3 bases are TGTGCCAGCGGATACCCCCCTGGGTATAGCACCGGGGAGCTGTTTTTT.

Ten or more counts support this clonotype. This sequence joins TRBV20-1 and TRBJ2-7, with D unclear. CDR3 length: 13 residues. V shed 6 bases and J shed 0 bases, with 12 bases lying between them. Germline V CDR1 and CDR2: DFQATT, SNEGSKA (reference sequence). In DNA form, the CDR3 reads TGCAGTGCGCCAGGACGGACCTCCTACGAGCAGTACTTC. Protein product: CSAPGRTSYEQYF.